This is a list of T cell receptor beta chains from one sample in a study of T-cell memory formation after mild COVID-19. Each CDR3 protein is one row after TCRdb ran MiXCR on the 5' RACE reads. The table records 450,000 to 700,000 distinct CDR3 sequences, 15% to 20% of them present only once. The sequenced material came from PBMCs or a T cell subset sorted from them (not recorded which). These receptors all come from an adult woman who had mild COVID-19 (a few samples of this study predate the infection). Cell type and time point are not known. CDR3s include the opening cysteine and the closing phenylalanine or tryptophan. The D gene is left open where the match is weak. Where a row states a size, it is once, few, many or the class of an expanded clone; other rows omit it.

v_gene,j_gene,abundance,d_gene,len,CDR3nt,CDR3aa
TRBV5-4,TRBJ2-7,.,TRBD2,16,TGTGCCAGCAGCTTGGAACTAGCGGGGGGGCCTTACGAGCAGTACTTC,CASSLELAGGPYEQYF
TRBV5-1,TRBJ2-3,.,TRBD2,16,TGCGCCAGCATGGGACTAGCGGGAGGGGGCACAGATACGCAGTATTTT,CASMGLAGGGTDTQYF
TRBV7-9,TRBJ2-4,many,TRBD1,16,TGTGCCAGCAGCTTAGGAGGACAGGGGTTGGGGAACATTCAGTACTTC,CASSLGGQGLGNIQYF
TRBV3-1,TRBJ2-2,.,.,17,TGTGCCAGCAGCCAAGCCTTTGGAGGGGCGAACACCGGGGAGCTGTTTTTT,CASSQAFGGANTGELFF
TRBV7-3,TRBJ2-7,few,TRBD1,14,TGTGCCAGCAGCTTGGGACAGGGGTGCTACGAGCAGTACTTC,CASSLGQGCYEQYF
TRBV7-8,TRBJ2-2,few,.,16,TGTGCCAGCAGCCCAACGTGGGGCCCGAACACCGGGGAGCTGTTTTTT,CASSPTWGPNTGELFF
TRBV2,TRBJ2-1,few,.,13,TGTGCCAGCAGTGAAGCCCGCGGCAATGAGCAGTTCTTC,CASSEARGNEQFF
TRBV4-1,TRBJ1-6,.,TRBD1,16,TGCGCCAGCAGCCCGTGGACAGGGGAATATAATTCACCCCTCCACTTT,CASSPWTGEYNSPLHF
TRBV12-3/TRBV12-4,TRBJ2-1,few,.,15,TGTGCCAGCAGGCCGGTAGCGGAACCACACAATGAGCAGTTCTTC,CASRPVAEPHNEQFF
TRBV7-8,TRBJ2-7,.,.,13,TGTGCCAGCAGCTTAGCGTGGAGTTACGAGCAGTACTTC,CASSLAWSYEQYF
TRBV7-9,TRBJ2-5,.,.,15,TGTGCCAGCAGACCTCGGAGACTACTCCAAGAGACCCAGTACTTC,CASRPRRLLQETQYF
TRBV29-1,TRBJ2-5,many,TRBD2,14,TGCAGCGTCAAGCCGGGACTACACCAAGAGACCCAGTACTTC,CSVKPGLHQETQYF
TRBV5-1,TRBJ2-5,.,.,15,TGCGCCAGCAGCCCCCTAGCGTCGAGACAAGAGACCCAGTACTTC,CASSPLASRQETQYF